This TCR beta chain was observed in a study of blood T cell repertoires in COVID-19. On the study more broadly: Whether acute or convalescent, the COVID-19 samples came from the United States, Italy and Spain.

Under the authors' procedure: The authors estimated nucleated cell counts from reference gene primer amplification. The data were produced by immunoSEQ multiplex PCR, yet TCRdb's version contains in-frame clones alone and is incomplete. Clone size and the V and J calls come from that table; the DNA yielded D and trimming. The sample consists of approximately 440,000 clones, less than 95% of them appearing once. This clone was counted between two and nine times. Germline values: CDR1 MNHEY, CDR2 SVGAGI. The CDR3 totals 13 residues. Trimming took 7 bases from V and 0 from J, leaving 9 bases between them. The study recruited people aged 18 to 89 years across some 23 US areas.

The V gene is TRBV6-5, the J gene TRBJ1-1, with D perhaps matching TRBD1 (5 bases). The clonotype was recovered from a man aged 18 to 30 who had recovered from COVID-19. The sequenced sample consisted of PBMCs or T cells enriched from blood (not recorded which). The CDR3 here is CASKEGMNTEAFF. Written as DNA, the CDR3 is TGTGCCAGCAAGGAGGGGATGAACACTGAAGCTTTCTTT.